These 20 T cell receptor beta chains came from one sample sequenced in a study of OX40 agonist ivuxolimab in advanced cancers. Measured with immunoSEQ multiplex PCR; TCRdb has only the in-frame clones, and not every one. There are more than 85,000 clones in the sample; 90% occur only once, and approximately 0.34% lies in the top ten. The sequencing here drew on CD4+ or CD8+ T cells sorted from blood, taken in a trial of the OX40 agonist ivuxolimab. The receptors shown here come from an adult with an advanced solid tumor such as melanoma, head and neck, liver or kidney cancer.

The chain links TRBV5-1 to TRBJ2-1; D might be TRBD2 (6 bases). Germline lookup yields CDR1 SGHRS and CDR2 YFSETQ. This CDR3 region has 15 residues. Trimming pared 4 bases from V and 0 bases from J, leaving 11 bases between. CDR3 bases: TGCGCCAGCAGCGTCGCGGGGCTCTCCTACAATGAGCAGTTCTTC. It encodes CASSVAGLSYNEQFF.

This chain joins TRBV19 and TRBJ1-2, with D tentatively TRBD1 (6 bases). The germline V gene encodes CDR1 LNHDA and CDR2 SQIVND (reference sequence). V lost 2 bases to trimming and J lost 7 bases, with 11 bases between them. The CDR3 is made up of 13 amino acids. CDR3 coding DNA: TGTGCCAGTAGTATACCAGGGGTCGGTGGCTACACCTTC. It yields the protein CASSIPGVGGYTF.

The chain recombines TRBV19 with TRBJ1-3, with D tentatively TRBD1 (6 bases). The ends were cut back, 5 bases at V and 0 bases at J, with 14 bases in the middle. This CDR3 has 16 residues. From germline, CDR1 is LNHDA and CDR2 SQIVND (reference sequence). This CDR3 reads CASSVGGLSSGNTIYF. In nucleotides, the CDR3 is TGTGCCAGTAGTGTCGGGGGCCTAAGCTCTGGAAACACCATATATTTT.

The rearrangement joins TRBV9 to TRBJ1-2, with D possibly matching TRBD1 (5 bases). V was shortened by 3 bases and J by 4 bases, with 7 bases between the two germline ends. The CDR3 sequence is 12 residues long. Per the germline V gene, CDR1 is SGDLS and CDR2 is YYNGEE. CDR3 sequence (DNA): TGTGCCAGCAGCGAGGGACGCTATGGCTACACCTTC. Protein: CASSEGRYGYTF.

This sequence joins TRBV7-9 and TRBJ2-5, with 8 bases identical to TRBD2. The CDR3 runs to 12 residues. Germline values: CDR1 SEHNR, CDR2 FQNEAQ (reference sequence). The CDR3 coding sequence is TGTGCATACAGGGCGGGGGGAGAGACCCAGTACTTC. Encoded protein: CAYRAGGETQYF.

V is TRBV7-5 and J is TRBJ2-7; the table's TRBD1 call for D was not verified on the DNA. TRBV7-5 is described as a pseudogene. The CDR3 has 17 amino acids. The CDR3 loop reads CARSPKPPGTGIYEQYF. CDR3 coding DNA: TGTGCCAGAAGCCCTAAGCCCCCCGGGACAGGAATCTACGAGCAGTACTTC.

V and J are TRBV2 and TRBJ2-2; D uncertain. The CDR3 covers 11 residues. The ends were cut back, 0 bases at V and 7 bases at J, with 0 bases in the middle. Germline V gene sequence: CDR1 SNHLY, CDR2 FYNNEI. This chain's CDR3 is CASSEAGELFF. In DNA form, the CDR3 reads TGTGCCAGCAGTGAAGCCGGGGAGCTGTTTTTT.

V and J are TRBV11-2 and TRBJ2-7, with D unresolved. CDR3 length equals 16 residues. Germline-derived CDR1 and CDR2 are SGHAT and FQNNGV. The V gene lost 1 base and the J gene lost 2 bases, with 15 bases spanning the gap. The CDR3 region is CASSLASVAGPYEQYF. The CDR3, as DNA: TGTGCCAGCAGCTTAGCCTCGGTTGCAGGCCCCTACGAGCAGTACTTC.

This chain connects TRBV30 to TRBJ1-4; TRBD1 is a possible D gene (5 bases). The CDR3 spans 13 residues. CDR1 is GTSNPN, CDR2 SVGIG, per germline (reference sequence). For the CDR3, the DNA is TGTGCTGGGCTGAAGACAGATAATGAAAAACTGTTTTTT. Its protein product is CAGLKTDNEKLFF.

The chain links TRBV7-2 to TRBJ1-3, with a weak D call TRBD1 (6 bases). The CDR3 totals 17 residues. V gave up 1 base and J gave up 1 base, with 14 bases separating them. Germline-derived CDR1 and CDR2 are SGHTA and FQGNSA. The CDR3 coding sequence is TGTGCCAGCAGCTTAGATTCGGGGACACCGTCTGGAAACACCATATATTTT. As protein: CASSLDSGTPSGNTIYF.

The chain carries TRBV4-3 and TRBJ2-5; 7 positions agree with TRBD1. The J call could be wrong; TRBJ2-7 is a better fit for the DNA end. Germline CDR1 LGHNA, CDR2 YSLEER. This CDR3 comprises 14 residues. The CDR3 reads CASSKTGSLYEQYF. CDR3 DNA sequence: TGCGCCAGCAGCAAGACAGGGTCCCTCTACGAGCAGTACTTC.

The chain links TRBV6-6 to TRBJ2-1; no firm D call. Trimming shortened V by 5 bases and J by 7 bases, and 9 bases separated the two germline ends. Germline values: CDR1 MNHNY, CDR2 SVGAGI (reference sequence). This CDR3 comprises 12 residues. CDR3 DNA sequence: TGTGCCAGCAGTATGCACAAAAATGAGCAGTTCTTC. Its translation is CASSMHKNEQFF.

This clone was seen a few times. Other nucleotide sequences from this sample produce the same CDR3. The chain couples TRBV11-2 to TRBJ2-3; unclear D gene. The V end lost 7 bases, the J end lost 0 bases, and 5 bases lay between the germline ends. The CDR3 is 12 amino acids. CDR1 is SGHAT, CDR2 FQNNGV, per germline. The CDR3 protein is CASTPSTDTQYF. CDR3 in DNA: TGTGCCAGCACTCCTAGCACAGATACGCAGTATTTT.

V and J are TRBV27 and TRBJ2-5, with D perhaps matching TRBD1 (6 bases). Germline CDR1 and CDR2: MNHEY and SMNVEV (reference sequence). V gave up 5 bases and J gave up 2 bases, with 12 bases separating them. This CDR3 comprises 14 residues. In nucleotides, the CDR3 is TGTGCCAGCAGTAGGAAGACAGGACAAGAGACCCAGTACTTC. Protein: CASSRKTGQETQYF.

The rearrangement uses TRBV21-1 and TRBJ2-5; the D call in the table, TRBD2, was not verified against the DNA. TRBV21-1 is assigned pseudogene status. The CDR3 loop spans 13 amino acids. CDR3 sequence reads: CASSHSARKTQYF. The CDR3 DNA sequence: TGTGCCAGCAGCCACTCCGCTCGCAAGACCCAGTACTTC.

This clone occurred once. CDR3 in amino acids: CASSVSGRVADTQYF. DNA of the CDR3: TGTGCCAGCAGCGTTAGCGGGAGGGTGGCAGATACGCAGTATTTT. V and J are TRBV9 and TRBJ2-3; 11 positions match TRBD2. The V gene end was trimmed by 2 bases and the J gene end by 4 bases; junction bases not matched to a gene: 3. The CDR3 has 15 residues. Germline V CDR1 and CDR2: SGDLS, YYNGEE.

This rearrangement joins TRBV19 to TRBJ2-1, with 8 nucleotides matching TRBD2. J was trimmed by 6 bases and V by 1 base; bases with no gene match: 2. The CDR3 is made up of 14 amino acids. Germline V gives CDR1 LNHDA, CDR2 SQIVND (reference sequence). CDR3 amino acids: CASSIAGGGNEQFF. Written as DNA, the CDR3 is TGTGCCAGTAGTATAGCGGGAGGGGGCAATGAGCAGTTCTTC.

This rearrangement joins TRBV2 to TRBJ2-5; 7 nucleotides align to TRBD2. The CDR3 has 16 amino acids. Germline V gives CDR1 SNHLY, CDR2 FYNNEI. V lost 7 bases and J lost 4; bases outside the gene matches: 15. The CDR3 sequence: CASTQGYGRGVETQYF. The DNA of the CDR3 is TGTGCCAGCACCCAGGGATACGGACGGGGGGTAGAGACCCAGTACTTC.

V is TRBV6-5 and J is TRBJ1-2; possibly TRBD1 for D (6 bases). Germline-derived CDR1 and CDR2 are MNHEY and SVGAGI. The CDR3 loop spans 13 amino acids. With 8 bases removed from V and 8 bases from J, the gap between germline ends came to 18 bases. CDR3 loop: CASPGQNVGGYTF. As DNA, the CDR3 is TGTGCCAGCCCAGGACAGAACGTTGGAGGCTACACCTTC.

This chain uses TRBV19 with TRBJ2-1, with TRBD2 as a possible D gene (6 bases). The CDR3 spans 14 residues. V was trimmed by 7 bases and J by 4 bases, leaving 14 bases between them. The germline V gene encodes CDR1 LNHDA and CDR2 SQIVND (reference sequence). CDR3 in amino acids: CASNRDSTYNEQFF. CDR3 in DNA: TGTGCCAGTAACCGGGACTCGACGTACAATGAGCAGTTCTTC.